Included here is one T cell receptor beta chain sequence, with context. What antigen it recognizes has not been identified. Base-call qualities are not available, and no considerably larger clone is one nucleotide away. The data were taken from a study of T cell repertoires in cytomegalovirus infection (dated by TCRdb to about 2019). For context, the study as a whole: Donor HLA type was relevant to the analysis, because carriage of CMV infection together with the matching HLA type was indicated by public TCR beta signatures. Overall study outcomes, separate from this receptor: The ex vivo response was dominated by HLA-C-restricted CMV-specific TCR beta clonotypes, which also provided the single most frequent clonotype in two of eight donors. Cumulative frequency of public TCR beta family members discriminated carriers of CMV infection plus the relevant HLA type in this cohort and an independent approximately 400-donor cohort.

The germline V gene provides CDR1 MDHEN and CDR2 SYDVKM. The CDR3 holds 17 amino acids from the cysteine to the phenylalanine. CDR3 DNA is the only sequence kept; it has 51 bases, read in frame from the first base. V loses 4 bases of germline sequence and J loses 2 bases, and the interval between the two ends is 19 bases. The sequencing machine was an Illumina HiSeq 1500. TCRdb took the public reads, trimmed them with fastp at Q25, ran MiXCR for clone calling and kept in-frame beta chains. For every CDR3 protein sequence, its rows merge into one entry that carries the most common genes and DNA. The sample table records approximately 100,000 distinct CDR3 sequences; 23% of these occur just once. 35% to 50% of the sample is in the top ten clones.

What was sequenced was CD8+ T cells from PBMCs. The TCR sequence derives from a human donor in good health (CMV status not recorded). Some clones in this sample may be carry-over from other donors' samples. This chain is built from TRBV28 and TRBJ2-3, with the D assignment possibly TRBD1 or TRBD2, given 5 matching bases for each. The bases are TGTGCCAGCAGTTGGGACCGAGGACAAGAAATCACAGATACGCAGTATTTT. This sequence encodes CASSWDRGQEITDTQYF. The entire variable domain, with the stretches around the CDR3 drawn from the reference TRBV28 and TRBJ2-3 proteins, is DVKVTQSSRYLVKRTGEKVFLECVQDMDHENMFWYRQDPGLGLRLIYFSYDVKMKEKGDIPEGYSVSREKKERFSLILESASTNQTSMYLCASSWDRGQEITDTQYFGPGTRLTVL.